These 11 T cell receptor beta chains were sequenced from one sample in a study of blood T cell repertoires in COVID-19. Profiling relied on immunoSEQ multiplex PCR, and the TCRdb table lists in-frame clones only, not all of them. The data contain more than 200,000 clones, roughly four fifths of them singletons. Sequenced: peripheral blood. These receptor sequences come from a woman aged 40 to 50 with active or convalescent COVID-19.

The table lists this clone with a count of one. The chain joins TRBV18 to TRBJ2-7, with 11 bases identical to TRBD2. The CDR3 runs 15 residues. V lost 4 bases, J lost 6 bases, and 8 bases stayed unmatched. CDR1 is KGHSH and CDR2 is LQKENI in the germline V gene. The CDR3, as DNA: TGTGCCAGCTCACTAGCGGGAGGGCCGCGGGGCGAGCAGTACTTC. This encodes CASSLAGGPRGEQYF.

This chain uses TRBV7-9 with TRBJ2-7; 10 nucleotides agree with TRBD1. The CDR3 extends over 14 amino acids. J was trimmed by 5 bases and V by 7 bases; bases with no gene match: 8. In germline, CDR1 is SEHNR, CDR2 FQNEAQ (reference sequence). The CDR3 coding sequence is TGTGCCAGCAATGCTGGGGACAGGGGTCACGAGCAGTACTTC. As protein: CASNAGDRGHEQYF.

V and J are TRBV14 and TRBJ2-1; 10 nucleotides match TRBD2. Germline lookup yields CDR1 SGHDN and CDR2 FVKESK. V lost 1 base to trimming and J lost 7 bases; unmatched junction nucleotides: 4. The CDR3 consists of 15 residues. The CDR3 spells CASSQGLAGVNEQFF. The CDR3 DNA follows: TGTGCCAGCAGCCAAGGCCTAGCGGGAGTGAATGAGCAGTTCTTC. Full variable domain (outside the CDR3, taken from reference TRBV14 and TRBJ2-1): EAGVTQFPSHSVIEKGQTVTLRCDPISGHDNLYWYRRVMGKEIKFLLHFVKESKQDESGMPNNRFLAERTGGTYSTLKVQPAELEDSGVYFCASSQGLAGVNEQFFGPGTRLTVL.

This chain connects TRBV19 to TRBJ2-3; TRBD2 matches at 13 bases. In germline, CDR1 is LNHDA, CDR2 SQIVND (reference sequence). CDR3 length: 17 amino acids. The J segment lost 0 bases and the V segment lost 3 bases, leaving 3 bases of the junction unmatched. This chain's CDR3 is CASSIGLAGESTDTQYF. DNA for the CDR3: TGTGCCAGTAGTATTGGACTAGCGGGAGAGAGCACAGATACGCAGTATTTT.

This chain connects TRBV30 to TRBJ1-5, with a weak D call TRBD1 (6 bases). This CDR3 is 12 amino acids long. V was shortened by 3 bases and J by 7 bases, with 10 bases between the two germline ends. Looked up from germline, CDR1 is GTSNPN and CDR2 is SVGIG (reference sequence). CDR3 DNA sequence: TGTGCCTGGAGCCAACAGGGACAGCCCCAGCATTTT. This gives the protein CAWSQQGQPQHF.

The chain carries TRBV6-4 and TRBJ1-2, with a possible D match to TRBD1 (5 bases). Per germline, CDR1 MRHNA and CDR2 SNTAGT. This CDR3 contains 17 residues. Trimming took off 4 bases at V and 0 bases at J, with 18 bases between the two ends. CDR3 in amino acids: CASSGGRGVRANYGYTF. DNA of the CDR3: TGTGCCAGCAGTGGGGGGAGGGGCGTAAGAGCTAACTATGGCTACACCTTC.

This clone has just a few counts. The chain is built from TRBV4-1 and TRBJ2-7, with D perhaps TRBD2 (7 bases). The CDR3 contains 15 residues. Germline CDR1 reads MGHRA; CDR2 reads YSYEKL. V lost 8 bases and J 2 bases, leaving 19 bases between the germline ends. The CDR3 is CASGFGGGGPYEQYF. CDR3 in DNA: TGCGCCAGCGGGTTCGGGGGAGGGGGGCCCTACGAGCAGTACTTC.

The genes are TRBV11-2 and TRBJ2-1, with a possible D match to TRBD1 (5 bases). Germline assignment: CDR1 SGHAT and CDR2 FQNNGV. The V and J ends lost 5 bases and 4 bases respectively, with 18 bases between them. The CDR3 totals 16 residues. CDR3 region: CASSPIRGIFYNEQFF. The CDR3 DNA sequence: TGTGCCAGCAGCCCCATAAGGGGAATTTTTTACAATGAGCAGTTCTTC.

V is TRBV29-1 and J is TRBJ1-2; TRBD1 might be the D (5 bases). V was shortened by 4 bases and J by 3 bases, with 6 bases between the two germline ends. The CDR3 loop spans 11 amino acids. Germline assignment: CDR1 SQVTM and CDR2 ANQGSEA. The CDR3 nucleotides read TGCAGCGTTGCGACAGACTATGGCTACACCTTC. Its translation: CSVATDYGYTF.

This clone showed up just a few times. This chain connects TRBV11-1 to TRBJ1-2; the D is unclear. Germline V lookup: CDR1 SGHAT, CDR2 FQDESV (reference sequence). V lost 4 bases and J lost 0, with 12 bases in between. The CDR3 length is 15 residues. Here the CDR3 DNA reads TGTGCCAGCAGCTACCCCGGGGAAGCTAACTATGGCTACACCTTC. Its translation: CASSYPGEANYGYTF.

The V and J genes are TRBV12-3 or TRBV12-4 and TRBJ1-1; TRBD1 is a possible D gene (5 bases). CDR3 length: 13 residues. The V and J ends lost 5 bases and 9 bases respectively, with 16 bases between them. DNA for the CDR3: TGTGCCAGCAGTCCCCCTTTCGGGGGGAAAGCTTTCTTT. Amino acids: CASSPPFGGKAFF.